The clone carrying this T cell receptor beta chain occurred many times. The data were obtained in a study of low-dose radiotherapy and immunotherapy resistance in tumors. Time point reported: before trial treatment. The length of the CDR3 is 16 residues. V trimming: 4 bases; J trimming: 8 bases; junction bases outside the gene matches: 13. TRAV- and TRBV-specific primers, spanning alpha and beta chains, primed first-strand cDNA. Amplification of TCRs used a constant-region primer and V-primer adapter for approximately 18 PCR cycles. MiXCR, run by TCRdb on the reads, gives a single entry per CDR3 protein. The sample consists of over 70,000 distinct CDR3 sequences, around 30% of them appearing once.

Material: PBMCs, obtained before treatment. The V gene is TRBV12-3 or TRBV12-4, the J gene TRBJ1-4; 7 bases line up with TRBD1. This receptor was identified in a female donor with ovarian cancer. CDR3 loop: CASSSIQGPPSEKLFF. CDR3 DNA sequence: TGTGCCAGCAGTTCAATACAGGGGCCTCCTTCCGAAAAACTGTTTTTT.